This T cell receptor (beta chain) was sequenced in a study of blood T cell repertoires in COVID-19. This clone was seen more than once but under ten times. Using immunoSEQ multiplex PCR, the repertoire was profiled, and TCRdb retains in-frame clones only, with some absent. The sample shows approximately 330,000 clones, approximately 86% of them seen only once. The germline V gene encodes CDR1 SGHNT and CDR2 YENEEA. CDR3 length: 17 residues. V trimming: 4 bases; J trimming: 1 base; junction bases outside the gene matches: 10. This sequence originates from a man aged 25-45 years with COVID-19, enrolled during active disease. The chain carries TRBV11-3 and TRBJ2-1, with TRBD2 matching over 7 bases. The specimen was peripheral blood. This CDR3 is CASSSIRGGPSYNEQFF. The CDR3 region has the DNA TGTGCCAGCAGCTCCATTAGGGGAGGGCCATCCTACAATGAGCAGTTCTTC. The full variable domain, in which reference TRBV11-3 and TRBJ2-1 provide the parts outside the CDR3, is EAGVVQSPRYKIIEKKQPVAFWCNPISGHNTLYWYLQNLGQGPELLIRYENEEAVDDSQLPKDRFSAERLKGVDSTLKIQPAELGDSAVYLCASSSIRGGPSYNEQFFGPGTRLTVL.